This entry concerns a single T cell receptor beta chain. The assay was immunoSEQ multiplex PCR, and TCRdb's table has in-frame clones only and misses some. Of about 120,000 clones in the sample, nearly 90% are singletons; the top ten hold more than 3%. The data were obtained in a study of blood T cell repertoires in COVID-19. V shed 1 base, J shed 4 bases, and the junction held 6 bases outside the gene matches. This CDR3 region has 16 residues. Germline V gene data show CDR1 as KGHSH and CDR2 as LQKENI. The sample was peripheral blood. This sequence joins TRBV18 and TRBJ1-1; 10 bases match TRBD1. This receptor was identified in a woman between 55 and 75 years old with COVID-19, enrolled during active disease. The CDR3 protein is CASSPLSDRGLTEAFF. In DNA, the CDR3 is TGTGCCAGCTCACCACTATCTGACAGGGGGCTCACTGAAGCTTTCTTT.